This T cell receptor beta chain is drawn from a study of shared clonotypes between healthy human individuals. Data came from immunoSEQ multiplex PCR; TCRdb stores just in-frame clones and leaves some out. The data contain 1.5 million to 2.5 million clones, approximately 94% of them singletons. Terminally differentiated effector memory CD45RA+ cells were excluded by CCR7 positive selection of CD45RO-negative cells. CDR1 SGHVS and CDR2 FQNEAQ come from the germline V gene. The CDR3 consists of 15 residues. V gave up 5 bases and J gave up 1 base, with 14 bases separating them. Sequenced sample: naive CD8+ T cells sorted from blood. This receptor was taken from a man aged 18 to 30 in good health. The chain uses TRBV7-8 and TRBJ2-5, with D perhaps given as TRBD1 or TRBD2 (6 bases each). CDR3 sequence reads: CASSASSGAQETQYF. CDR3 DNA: TGTGCCAGCAGCGCGTCGTCGGGGGCCCAAGAGACCCAGTACTTC.